A single sample is the source of the 30 T cell receptor beta chains below, sequenced in a study of blood T cell repertoires in COVID-19. Measured with immunoSEQ multiplex PCR; TCRdb has only the in-frame clones, and not every one. Of 65,000 to 100,000 clones listed, 80% to 90% are singletons. The sample taken for sequencing was peripheral blood. These receptors all stem from a woman aged 80 or older with acute or convalescent COVID-19.

This clone was seen more than once but under ten times. The gene calls are TRBV19 and TRBJ2-1; 7 positions match TRBD2. V lost 4 bases, J lost 8 bases, and 5 bases stayed unmatched. This CDR3 comprises 13 residues. CDR1 LNHDA and CDR2 SQIVND come from the germline V gene (reference sequence). CDR3 DNA: TGTGCCAGTAGTAATTTGGGGGGGGATGAGCAGTTCTTC. Translating gives CASSNLGGDEQFF.

In its sample, this clone was seen a few times. This chain connects TRBV9 to TRBJ2-3; 9 nucleotides agree with TRBD1. Germline-derived CDR1 and CDR2 are SGDLS and YYNGEE. This CDR3 has 16 residues. J was trimmed by 4 bases and V by 0 bases; bases with no gene match: 6. The DNA of the CDR3 is TGTGCCAGCAGCGTAGGGCCCGGGACAGGGCCAGATACGCAGTATTTT. This codes for CASSVGPGTGPDTQYF.

The CDR3 spells CAISGTGSLAEQYF. The CDR3 DNA sequence: TGTGCCATCAGTGGGACAGGGTCCCTCGCCGAGCAGTACTTC. The chain has TRBV10-3 and TRBJ2-7, with 8 bases lining up with TRBD1. The V gene's germline CDR1 is ENHRY and CDR2 SYGVKD. The CDR3 spans 14 residues. V lost 4 bases to trimming and J lost 6 bases; unmatched junction nucleotides: 8.

This clone came up once. The genes are TRBV19 and TRBJ1-1; TRBD1 is a possible D gene (6 bases). The V end was cut by 3 bases, the J end by 2 bases, with 13 bases between. CDR3 length equals 15 residues. Germline assignment: CDR1 LNHDA and CDR2 SQIVND (reference sequence). CDR3 sequence: CASSIGGGINTEAFF. CDR3 sequence (DNA): TGTGCCAGTAGTATTGGGGGCGGTATCAACACTGAAGCTTTCTTT.

This clone was seen once. The chain joins TRBV11-2 to TRBJ2-1, with 7 bases that match TRBD1. The germline V gene has CDR1 SGHAT and CDR2 FQNNGV. The trim removed 6 bases at V and 8 bases at J, leaving 7 bases unmatched. The length of the CDR3 is 13 residues. The CDR3 here is CASSYDRVDEQFF. The CDR3 nucleotides are TGTGCCAGCAGTTACGACAGGGTCGATGAGCAGTTCTTC.

The chain combines TRBV9 with TRBJ1-2; 10 nucleotides align to TRBD1. This CDR3 comprises 14 residues. Germline assignment: CDR1 SGDLS and CDR2 YYNGEE. The J segment lost 8 bases and the V segment lost 2 bases, leaving 6 bases of the junction unmatched. In DNA, the CDR3 is TGTGCCAGCAGCGTGGGGACAGGGGCAGGGGGCTACACCTTC. Translated, it gives CASSVGTGAGGYTF.

The rearrangement uses TRBV6-6 and TRBJ1-2, with D tentatively TRBD1 (5 bases). Germline V gene data show CDR1 as MNHNY and CDR2 as SVGAGI (reference sequence). This CDR3 has 12 residues. Trimming cost V 11 bases and J 4 bases, with 14 bases left between them. The CDR3 bases are TGTGCCGGATGGGGCGTAGCCTATGGCTACACCTTC. It specifies CAGWGVAYGYTF.

The rearrangement links TRBV7-8 to TRBJ2-7; TRBD2 matches 11 bases. The CDR3 contains 15 residues. The V gene's germline CDR1 is SGHVS and CDR2 FQNEAQ. With V trimmed by 5 bases and J by 7 bases, 10 bases remained unmatched. The CDR3 bases are TGTGCCAGCAGCCTCTTGACTAGCGGGGCGGGAGAGCAGTACTTC. As protein: CASSLLTSGAGEQYF.

Notes on this clone: At one of its ends the junction is not consistent with the germline gene, which may arise from a read error. The chain uses TRBV7-7 and TRBJ1-2; D is undetermined. This CDR3 has 12 amino acids. In germline, CDR1 is SSHAT, CDR2 FNYEAQ (reference sequence). The CDR3 region is CASSVPYGGYTF. CDR3 sequence (DNA): TGTGCTAGCAGCGTACCTTACGGTGGCTACACCTTC.

The V and J genes are TRBV7-6 and TRBJ2-5; possible D gene TRBD1, 5 bases. The CDR3 is 15 residues long. V lost 5 bases and J lost 0, with 13 bases in between. Germline lookup yields CDR1 SGHVS and CDR2 FNYEAQ. The chain's CDR3 is CASSPRQQDQETQYF. The CDR3 bases are TGTGCCAGCAGCCCCCGACAGCAAGACCAAGAGACCCAGTACTTC.

The chain employs TRBV15 and TRBJ1-2, with D tentatively TRBD1 (6 bases). Trimming removed 0 bases at V and 8 bases at J, with 7 bases between. The germline V gene has CDR1 LNHNV and CDR2 YYDKDF (reference sequence). The CDR3 runs 12 residues. CDR3 residues: CATSREQGGYTF. Here the CDR3 DNA reads TGTGCCACCAGCAGAGAACAGGGAGGCTACACCTTC.

The rearrangement joins TRBV7-3 to TRBJ2-3; a weak D match, TRBD1 (5 bases). The V end was cut by 5 bases, the J end by 5 bases, with 14 bases between. This CDR3 has 14 residues. Per the germline V gene, CDR1 is SGHTA and CDR2 is FQGTGA. CDR3 nucleotides: TGTGCCAGCAGCCCCCTAAGGGGCCAAGATACGCAGTATTTT. It specifies CASSPLRGQDTQYF.

CDR3 DNA: TGTGCCTGGAGTTTCCTGGGACTAGCATACGAGCAGTACTTC. As protein: CAWSFLGLAYEQYF. The V gene is TRBV30, the J gene TRBJ2-7; 9 nucleotides match TRBD2. Germline assignment: CDR1 GTSNPN and CDR2 SVGIG (reference sequence). V shed 2 bases, J shed 4 bases, and the junction held 6 bases outside the gene matches. The CDR3 consists of 14 residues.

Notes on this clone: Distinct nucleotide sequences in the sample also encode this CDR3. V usage is TRBV5-1 and J usage is TRBJ2-2, with D possibly TRBD2 on 6 matching bases. Germline V lookup: CDR1 SGHRS, CDR2 YFSETQ. The length of the CDR3 is 15 residues. Deletions cut 0 bases from V and 0 bases from J, with 6 bases between. The CDR3 protein is CASSLGGANTGELFF. CDR3 bases: TGCGCCAGCAGCTTGGGCGGGGCGAACACCGGGGAGCTGTTTTTT.

The chain has TRBV4-1 and TRBJ1-2; D is perhaps TRBD1 (6 bases). The CDR3 consists of 17 residues. Germline assignment: CDR1 MGHRA and CDR2 YSYEKL. V shed 0 bases and J shed 4 bases, with 18 bases lying between them. CDR3 DNA sequence: TGCGCCAGCAGCCAAGATATGGGCAGGGGCTCTTCCTATGGCTACACCTTC. This codes for CASSQDMGRGSSYGYTF.

The chain joins TRBV5-1 to TRBJ2-1, with a tentative D call TRBD2 (6 bases). The CDR3 length is 16 residues. CDR1 SGHRS and CDR2 YFSETQ come from the germline V gene. The V end was cut by 4 bases, the J end by 5 bases, with 19 bases between. The CDR3 region has the DNA TGCGCCAGCAGCCGGGGAGGCAGTCAGAAGAACAATGAGCAGTTCTTC. It encodes CASSRGGSQKNNEQFF. Drawing the rest from reference TRBV5-1 and TRBJ2-1, the complete variable domain is KAGVTQTPRYLIKTRGQQVTLSCSPISGHRSVSWYQQTPGQGLQFLFEYFSETQRNKGNFPGRFSGRQFSNSRSEMNVSTLELGDSALYLCASSRGGSQKNNEQFFGPGTRLTVL.

The chain employs TRBV19 and TRBJ1-5; D ambiguous. In germline, CDR1 is LNHDA, CDR2 SQIVND (reference sequence). CDR3 length: 13 residues. V was shortened by 5 bases and J by 6 bases, with 11 bases between the two germline ends. CDR3 in amino acids: CASSPPSSQPQHF. CDR3 nucleotides: TGTGCCAGTAGTCCCCCTTCGAGTCAGCCCCAGCATTTT. The full variable domain, in which reference TRBV19 and TRBJ1-5 provide the parts outside the CDR3, is DGGITQSPKYLFRKEGQNVTLSCEQNLNHDAMYWYRQDPGQGLRLIYYSQIVNDFQKGDIAEGYSVSREKKESFPLTVTSAQKNPTAFYLCASSPPSSQPQHFGDGTRLSIL.

CDR3 residues: CASGSSNQPQHF. The DNA for the CDR3 is TGTGCCAGCGGGAGTAGCAATCAGCCCCAGCATTTT. This chain joins TRBV6-5 and TRBJ1-5; no firm D call. This CDR3 has 12 amino acids. The germline V and J ends were trimmed by 8 bases and 0 bases, with 5 bases remaining between them. The germline CDR1 and CDR2 sequences are MNHEY and SVGAGI.

The rearrangement uses TRBV30 and TRBJ1-1; D gene uncertain. In germline, CDR1 is GTSNPN, CDR2 SVGIG (reference sequence). The CDR3 sequence is 13 residues long. V lost 1 base and J 1 base, leaving 7 bases between the germline ends. In DNA, the CDR3 is TGTGCCTGGAGTGAGGAGGGGAACACTGAAGCTTTCTTT. Amino acids: CAWSEEGNTEAFF.

This sequence joins TRBV20-1 and TRBJ1-5; D is perhaps TRBD1 (5 bases). V dropped 3 bases and J dropped 0 bases, with 9 bases sitting between them. The length of the CDR3 is 14 residues. Germline lookup yields CDR1 DFQATT and CDR2 SNEGSKA (reference sequence). In DNA form, the CDR3 reads TGCAGTGCTAGTCCAGGGTATAGCAATCAGCCCCAGCATTTT. Residues: CSASPGYSNQPQHF.

The chain recombines TRBV29-1 with TRBJ2-1, with TRBD1 as a possible D gene (5 bases). Germline V gene lookup returns CDR1 SQVTM and CDR2 ANQGSEA. The germline V and J ends were trimmed by 6 bases and 7 bases, with 16 bases remaining between them. There are 13 residues in the CDR3. Here the CDR3 reads CSVRTGPGNEQFF. Here the CDR3 DNA reads TGCAGCGTCCGTACAGGCCCCGGGAATGAGCAGTTCTTC.

V gene TRBV19 combines with J gene TRBJ2-7; 7 bases are a match to TRBD2. V lost 9 bases and J lost 5; bases outside the gene matches: 10. The CDR3 consists of 13 residues. The germline V gene encodes CDR1 LNHDA and CDR2 SQIVND (reference sequence). CDR3 sequence (DNA): TGTGCCAGCAGCGGGGCTACTTCAGACGAGCAGTACTTC. Residues: CASSGATSDEQYF.

The chain is built from TRBV2 and TRBJ1-1; a possible D gene is TRBD1 (5 bases). From germline, CDR1 is SNHLY and CDR2 FYNNEI. V was pared by 0 bases and J by 3 bases, with 20 bases between. The CDR3 totals 18 residues. The CDR3 region has the DNA TGTGCCAGCAGTGAAGCGGGGGGGAGTTACGTCCGTGACACTGAAGCTTTCTTT. It translates to CASSEAGGSYVRDTEAFF. Looking up the rest from reference TRBV2 and TRBJ1-1 gives the full variable domain: EPEVTQTPSHQVTQMGQEVILRCVPISNHLYFYWYRQILGQKVEFLVSFYNNEISEKSEIFDDQFSVERPDGSNFTLKIRSTKLEDSAMYFCASSEAGGSYVRDTEAFFGQGTRLTVV.

The chain combines TRBV5-6 with TRBJ2-3, with 12 bases matching TRBD2. The CDR3 spans 14 residues. The J segment lost 5 bases and the V segment lost 4 bases, leaving 2 bases of the junction unmatched. The germline V gene encodes CDR1 SGHDT and CDR2 YYEEEE. CDR3 region: CASSPGLAGDTQYF. CDR3 nucleotide sequence: TGTGCCAGCAGCCCGGGACTAGCGGGAGATACGCAGTATTTT.

The chain uses TRBV11-1 and TRBJ1-1; TRBD1 might be the D (6 bases). Germline V gives CDR1 SGHAT, CDR2 FQDESV (reference sequence). The CDR3 is made up of 15 amino acids. V shed 5 bases and J shed 2 bases, with 15 bases lying between them. DNA of the CDR3: TGTGCCAGCAGCGTGCCGGGACACCGTAACACTGAAGCTTTCTTT. Translation: CASSVPGHRNTEAFF. The variable domain in full, with the rest retrieved from reference TRBV11-1 and TRBJ1-1, is EAEVAQSPRYKITEKSQAVAFWCDPISGHATLYWYRQILGQGPELLVQFQDESVVDDSQLPKDRFSAERLKGVDSTLKIQPAELGDSAMYLCASSVPGHRNTEAFFGQGTRLTVV.

The rearrangement joins TRBV6-1 to TRBJ2-5, with 14 bases identical to TRBD2. The CDR3 contains 18 residues. V shed 4 bases and J 5 bases; nucleotides not matched to a gene: 12. CDR1 MNHNS and CDR2 SASEGT come from the germline V gene. DNA of the CDR3: TGTGCCAGCAGTGCCGGGACTAGCGGGGGAGCGCGCCGGGAGACCCAGTACTTC. This encodes CASSAGTSGGARRETQYF.

J is TRBJ1-3 and V is TRBV12-3 or TRBV12-4; no firm D call. The V gene lost 2 bases and the J gene lost 7 bases, with 9 bases spanning the gap. This CDR3 is built from 13 residues. The CDR3 is CASSLNQANTIYF. In nucleotides, the CDR3 is TGTGCCAGCAGTTTAAACCAGGCCAACACCATATATTTT.

This clone has just one count. The chain employs TRBV7-8 and TRBJ2-7, with D possibly being TRBD1 (6 bases). The V end was cut by 0 bases, the J end by 10 bases, with 13 bases between. Germline CDR1 and CDR2: SGHVS and FQNEAQ. The CDR3 is made up of 13 amino acids. CDR3 sequence reads: CASSLATQGDQYF. Here the CDR3 DNA reads TGTGCCAGCAGCTTAGCGACACAGGGTGATCAGTACTTC. Supplemented by reference TRBV7-8 and TRBJ2-7, the full variable domain reads GAGVSQSPRYKVAKRGQDVALRCDPISGHVSLFWYQQALGQGPEFLTYFQNEAQLDKSGLPSDRFFAERPEGSVSTLKIQRTQQEDSAVYLCASSLATQGDQYFGPGTRLTVT.

Written as DNA, the CDR3 is TGTGCCAGCAAGCAGACGCGGTCCAAGGGGTCCGAGGCTTTCTTT. Translated: CASKQTRSKGSEAFF. The V gene is TRBV2, the J gene TRBJ1-1; D is perhaps TRBD1 (5 bases). The CDR3 length is 15 residues. Deletions cut 7 bases from V and 11 bases from J, with 26 bases between. CDR1 and CDR2 (germline): SNHLY, FYNNEI.

In DNA form, the CDR3 reads TGTGCCAGTACCGCCAGGGGCGGACACTACGGTGAGCAGTTCTTC. The encoded protein is CASTARGGHYGEQFF. The rearrangement joins TRBV19 to TRBJ2-1; D possibly corresponds to TRBD1 (6 bases). V lost 7 bases, J lost 9 bases, and 22 bases lay in between. The CDR3 is made up of 15 amino acids. In germline, CDR1 is LNHDA, CDR2 SQIVND (reference sequence).